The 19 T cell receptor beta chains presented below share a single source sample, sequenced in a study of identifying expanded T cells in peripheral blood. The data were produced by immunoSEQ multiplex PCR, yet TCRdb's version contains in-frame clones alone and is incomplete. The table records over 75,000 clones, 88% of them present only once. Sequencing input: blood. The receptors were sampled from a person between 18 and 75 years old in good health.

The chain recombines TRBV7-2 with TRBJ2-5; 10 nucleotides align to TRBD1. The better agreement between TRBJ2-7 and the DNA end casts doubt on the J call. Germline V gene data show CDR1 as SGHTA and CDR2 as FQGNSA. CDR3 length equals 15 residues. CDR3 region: CASSRQGAGSYEQYF. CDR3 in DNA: TGTGCCAGCAGCCGACAGGGGGCCGGCTCCTACGAGCAGTACTTC.

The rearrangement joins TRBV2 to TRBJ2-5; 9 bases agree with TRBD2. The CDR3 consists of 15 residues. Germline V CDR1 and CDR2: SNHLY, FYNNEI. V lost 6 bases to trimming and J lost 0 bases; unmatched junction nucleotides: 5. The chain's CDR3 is CASSLAGEYQETQYF. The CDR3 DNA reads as TGTGCCAGCAGCTTAGCGGGGGAGTACCAAGAGACCCAGTACTTC.

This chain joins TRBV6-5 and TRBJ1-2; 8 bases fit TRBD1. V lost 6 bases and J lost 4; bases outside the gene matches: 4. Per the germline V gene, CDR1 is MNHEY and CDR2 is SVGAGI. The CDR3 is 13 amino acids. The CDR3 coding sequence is TGTGCCAGCAGCATCGACAGGGGCTATGGCTACACCTTC. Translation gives CASSIDRGYGYTF.

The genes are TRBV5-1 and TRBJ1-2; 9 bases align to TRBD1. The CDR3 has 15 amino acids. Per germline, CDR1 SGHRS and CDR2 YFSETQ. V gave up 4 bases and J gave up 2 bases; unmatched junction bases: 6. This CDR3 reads CASSQPGQGNYGYTF. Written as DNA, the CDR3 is TGCGCCAGCAGCCAACCGGGACAGGGAAACTATGGCTACACCTTC.

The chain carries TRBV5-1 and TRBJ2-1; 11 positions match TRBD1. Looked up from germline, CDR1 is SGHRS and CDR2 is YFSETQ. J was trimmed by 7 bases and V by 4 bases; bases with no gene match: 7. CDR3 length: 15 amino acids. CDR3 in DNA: TGCGCCAGCAGCCCCGGACAGGGGGCGAGGAATGAGCAGTTCTTC. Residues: CASSPGQGARNEQFF. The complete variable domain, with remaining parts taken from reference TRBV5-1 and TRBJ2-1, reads KAGVTQTPRYLIKTRGQQVTLSCSPISGHRSVSWYQQTPGQGLQFLFEYFSETQRNKGNFPGRFSGRQFSNSRSEMNVSTLELGDSALYLCASSPGQGARNEQFFGPGTRLTVL.

CDR3 coding DNA: TGTGCCAGCAGCCAAGAGGGAGGGGACCCCTACGAGCAGTACTTC. Protein: CASSQEGGDPYEQYF. The chain couples TRBV4-2 to TRBJ2-7; 7 positions agree with TRBD2. The CDR3 is 15 amino acids. Trimming removed 0 bases from V and 2 bases from J; junction bases left unmatched: 4. Germline values: CDR1 LGHNA, CDR2 YNFKEQ.

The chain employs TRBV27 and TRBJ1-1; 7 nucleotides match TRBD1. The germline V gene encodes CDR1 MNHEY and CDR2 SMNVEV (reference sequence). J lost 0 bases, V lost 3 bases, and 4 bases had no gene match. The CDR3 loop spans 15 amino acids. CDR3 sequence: CASSLTGFMNTEAFF. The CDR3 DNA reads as TGTGCCAGCAGTTTGACAGGGTTCATGAACACTGAAGCTTTCTTT.

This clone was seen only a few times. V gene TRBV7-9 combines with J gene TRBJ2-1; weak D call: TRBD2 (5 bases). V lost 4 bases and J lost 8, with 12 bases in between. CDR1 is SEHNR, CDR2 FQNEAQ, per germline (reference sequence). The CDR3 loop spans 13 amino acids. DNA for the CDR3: TGTGCCAGCAGCTCGGGCGGGCTCTATGAGCAGTTCTTC. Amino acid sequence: CASSSGGLYEQFF.

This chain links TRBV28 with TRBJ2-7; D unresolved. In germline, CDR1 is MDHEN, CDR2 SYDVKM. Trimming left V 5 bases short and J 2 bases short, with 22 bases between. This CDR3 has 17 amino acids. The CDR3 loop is CASSPIPTGPLPYEQYF. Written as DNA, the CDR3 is TGTGCCAGCAGTCCCATCCCAACTGGACCTCTCCCCTACGAGCAGTACTTC.

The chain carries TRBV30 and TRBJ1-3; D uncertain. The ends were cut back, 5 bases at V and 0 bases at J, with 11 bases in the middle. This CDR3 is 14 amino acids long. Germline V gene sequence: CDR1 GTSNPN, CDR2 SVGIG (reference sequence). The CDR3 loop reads CAWCIKYSGNTIYF. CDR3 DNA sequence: TGTGCCTGGTGTATAAAATACTCTGGAAACACCATATATTTT.

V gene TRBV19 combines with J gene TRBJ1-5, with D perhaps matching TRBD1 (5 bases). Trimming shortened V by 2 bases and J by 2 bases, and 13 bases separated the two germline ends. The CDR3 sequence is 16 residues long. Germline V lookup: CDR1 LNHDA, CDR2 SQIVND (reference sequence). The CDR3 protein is CASSISSGGGNQPQHF. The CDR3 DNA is TGTGCCAGTAGTATATCGTCGGGGGGGGGCAATCAGCCCCAGCATTTT.

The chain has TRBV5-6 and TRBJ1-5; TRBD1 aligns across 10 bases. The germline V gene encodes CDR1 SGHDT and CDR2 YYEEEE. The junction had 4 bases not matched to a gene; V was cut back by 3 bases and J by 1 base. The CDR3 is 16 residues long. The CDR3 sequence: CASSWGGQGSNQPQHF. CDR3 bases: TGTGCCAGCAGCTGGGGGGGACAGGGGAGCAATCAGCCCCAGCATTTT.

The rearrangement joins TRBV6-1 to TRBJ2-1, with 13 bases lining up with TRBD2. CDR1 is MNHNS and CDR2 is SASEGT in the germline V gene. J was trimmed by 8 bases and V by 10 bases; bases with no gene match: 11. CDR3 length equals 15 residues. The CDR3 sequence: CAISPGLAGMDEQFF. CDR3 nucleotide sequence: TGTGCCATCTCTCCGGGACTAGCGGGAATGGATGAGCAGTTCTTC.

The CDR3 DNA sequence: TGCAGCGTTGAGATTGGATCGAAGCAGTACTTC. The encoded protein is CSVEIGSKQYF. This rearrangement joins TRBV29-1 to TRBJ2-7; D is uncertain. CDR3 length: 11 residues. From germline, CDR1 is SQVTM and CDR2 ANQGSEA. Trimming left V 3 bases short and J 8 bases short, with 11 bases between.

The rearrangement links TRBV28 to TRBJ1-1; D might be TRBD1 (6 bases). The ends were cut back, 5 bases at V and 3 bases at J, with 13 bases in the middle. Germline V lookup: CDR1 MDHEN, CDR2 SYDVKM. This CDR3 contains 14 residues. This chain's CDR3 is CASSARGSYTEAFF. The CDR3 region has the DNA TGTGCCAGCAGTGCCAGGGGTTCGTACACTGAAGCTTTCTTT.

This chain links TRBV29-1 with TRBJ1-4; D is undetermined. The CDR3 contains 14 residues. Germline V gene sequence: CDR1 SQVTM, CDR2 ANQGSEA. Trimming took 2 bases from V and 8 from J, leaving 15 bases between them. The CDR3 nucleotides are TGCAGCGTTGAACAGAAGTCTGTGGGAGAAAAACTGTTTTTT. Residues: CSVEQKSVGEKLFF.

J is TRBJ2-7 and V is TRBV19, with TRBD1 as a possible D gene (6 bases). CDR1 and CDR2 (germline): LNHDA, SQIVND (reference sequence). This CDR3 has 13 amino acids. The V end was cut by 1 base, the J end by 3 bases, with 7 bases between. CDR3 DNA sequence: TGTGCCAGTAGTATAGGGGGGCGCTACGAGCAGTACTTC. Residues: CASSIGGRYEQYF.

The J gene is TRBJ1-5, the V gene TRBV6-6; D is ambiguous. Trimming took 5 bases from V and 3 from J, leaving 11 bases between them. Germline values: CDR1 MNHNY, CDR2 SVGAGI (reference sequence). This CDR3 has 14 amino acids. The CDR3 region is CASSRGRSNQPQHF. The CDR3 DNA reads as TGTGCCAGCAGTAGAGGACGTTCCAATCAGCCCCAGCATTTT.

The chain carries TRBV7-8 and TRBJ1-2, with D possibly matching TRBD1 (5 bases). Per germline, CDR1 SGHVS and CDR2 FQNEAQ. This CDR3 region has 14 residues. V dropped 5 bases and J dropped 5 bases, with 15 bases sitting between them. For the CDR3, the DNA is TGTGCCAGCAGCCCAGGTCGGGGGGGATATGGCTACACCTTC. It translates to CASSPGRGGYGYTF. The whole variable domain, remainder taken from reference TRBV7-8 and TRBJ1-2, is GAGVSQSPRYKVAKRGQDVALRCDPISGHVSLFWYQQALGQGPEFLTYFQNEAQLDKSGLPSDRFFAERPEGSVSTLKIQRTQQEDSAVYLCASSPGRGGYGYTFGSGTRLTVV.